This T cell receptor beta chain was sequenced during a study of T-cell reconstitution after alpha-beta-depleted transplantation in children. Study-level findings and limits: After transplant, high TCRbeta diversity at day 60 in some patients arose from surviving recipient T cells and thymic progenitors. By one year post-transplant, T-cell counts and diversity largely arose from T cells that were newly produced. About two months after transplant, alpha-beta T cells reportedly came from several hundred expanded graft clones.

Trimming took 4 bases from V and 1 from J, leaving 11 bases between them. Germline CDR1 reads SGHRS; CDR2 reads YFSETQ. This CDR3 has 15 amino acids. Using unique molecular identifiers, the investigators prepared the TCRbeta library. TCRdb re-analysed the PCR reads in MiXCR, keeping a single row per CDR3 protein. The data show hundreds of thousands of distinct CDR3 sequences, roughly 17% seen once. Worth noting for this clonotype: Its target is not known.

The gene calls are TRBV5-1 and TRBJ2-2; possible D gene TRBD1, 5 bases. The sequence was obtained from a boy less than two years old who had a stem cell transplant for Wiskott-Aldrich syndrome, so the T cells may come from the graft donor. The source was PBMCs, mostly from graft donor cells, collected 360 days after TCRalphabeta/CD19-depleted stem cell transplant. The CDR3 nucleotides read TGCGCCAGCAGCCCCCAGGGAATGAACACCGGGGAGCTGTTTTTT. This gives the protein CASSPQGMNTGELFF.